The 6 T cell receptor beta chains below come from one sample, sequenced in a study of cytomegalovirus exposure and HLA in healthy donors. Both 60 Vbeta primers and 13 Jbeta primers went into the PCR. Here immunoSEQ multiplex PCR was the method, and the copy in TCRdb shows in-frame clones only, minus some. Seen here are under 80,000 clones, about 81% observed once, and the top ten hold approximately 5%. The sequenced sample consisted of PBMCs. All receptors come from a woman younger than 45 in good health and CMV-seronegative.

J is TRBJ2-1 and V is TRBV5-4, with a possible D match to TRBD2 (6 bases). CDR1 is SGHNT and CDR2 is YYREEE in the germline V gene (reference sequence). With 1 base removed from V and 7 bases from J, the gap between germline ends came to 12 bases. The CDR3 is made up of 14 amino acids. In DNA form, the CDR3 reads TGTGCCAGCAGCTTGCCCGGGAGAGGTAATGAGCAGTTCTTC. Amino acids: CASSLPGRGNEQFF.

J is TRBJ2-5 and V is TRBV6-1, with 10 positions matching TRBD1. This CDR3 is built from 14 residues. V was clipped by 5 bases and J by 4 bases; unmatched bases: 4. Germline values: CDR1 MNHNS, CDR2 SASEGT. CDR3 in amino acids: CASSQGQGGETQYF. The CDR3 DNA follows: TGTGCCAGCAGTCAAGGACAGGGGGGAGAGACCCAGTACTTC.

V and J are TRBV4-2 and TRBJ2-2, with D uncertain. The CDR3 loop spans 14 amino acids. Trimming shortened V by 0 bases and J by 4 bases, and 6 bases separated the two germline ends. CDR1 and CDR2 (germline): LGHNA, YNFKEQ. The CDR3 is CASSQDLLTGELFF. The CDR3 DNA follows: TGTGCCAGCAGCCAAGATCTACTCACCGGGGAGCTGTTTTTT.

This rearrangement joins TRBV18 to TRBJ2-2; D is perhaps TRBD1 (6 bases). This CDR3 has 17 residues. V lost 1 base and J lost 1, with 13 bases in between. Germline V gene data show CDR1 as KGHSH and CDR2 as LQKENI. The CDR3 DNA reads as TGTGCCAGCTCACCACGGCGAACAGGGAAGAACACCGGGGAGCTGTTTTTT. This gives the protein CASSPRRTGKNTGELFF.

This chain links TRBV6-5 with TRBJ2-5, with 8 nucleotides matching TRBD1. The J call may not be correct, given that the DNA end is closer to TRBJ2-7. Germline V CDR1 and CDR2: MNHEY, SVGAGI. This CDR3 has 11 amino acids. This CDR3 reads CASGTGYEQYF. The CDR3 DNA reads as TGTGCCAGCGGGACAGGTTACGAGCAGTACTTC.

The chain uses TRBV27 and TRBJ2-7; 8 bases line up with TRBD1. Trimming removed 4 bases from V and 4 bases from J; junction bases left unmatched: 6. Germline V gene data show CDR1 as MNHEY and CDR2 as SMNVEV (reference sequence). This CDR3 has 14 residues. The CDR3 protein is CASSSRQGLYEQYF. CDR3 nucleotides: TGTGCCAGCAGTTCAAGACAGGGGCTATACGAGCAGTACTTC.